These 8 T cell receptor beta chains came from one sample sequenced in a study of blood T cell repertoires in COVID-19. The protocol was immunoSEQ multiplex PCR, while the TCRdb copy is restricted to in-frame clones and leaves out a portion. This sample carries about 170,000 clones, roughly 93% of them seen once, and the ten largest clones take 4.5% to 5%. Material: peripheral blood. Source of these receptors: a man aged 18-30 years with COVID-19, enrolled during active disease.

The chain combines TRBV7-2 with TRBJ2-7; TRBD2 agrees at 9 bases. CDR3 size: 15 residues. Trimming removed 1 base from V and 5 bases from J; junction bases left unmatched: 6. Germline V gene sequence: CDR1 SGHTA, CDR2 FQGNSA. The CDR3 sequence is CASSLVAGARNEQYF. CDR3 DNA: TGTGCCAGCAGCTTAGTAGCGGGGGCGCGAAACGAGCAGTACTTC.

This chain links TRBV3-1 (or the pseudogene TRBV3-2) with TRBJ1-2, with D perhaps TRBD1 (6 bases). CDR1 and CDR2 from the germline V gene are LGHDT and YNNKEL (reference sequence). The CDR3 runs to 13 residues. Trimming removed 4 bases from V and 5 bases from J, with 11 bases in between. The CDR3, as DNA: TGTGCCAGCAGCCCCGGGACATTATATGGCTACACCTTC. Its protein product is CASSPGTLYGYTF.

The CDR3 DNA is TGTGCCAGCAGCCTGGCGGGACAGCCCCTATGGAACACCGGGGAGCTGTTTTTT. Translation gives CASSLAGQPLWNTGELFF. V usage is TRBV7-6 and J usage is TRBJ2-2, with D possibly matching TRBD1 (7 bases). There are 18 residues in the CDR3. The V end lost 5 bases, the J end lost 1 base, and 20 bases lay between the germline ends. CDR1 and CDR2 (germline): SGHVS, FNYEAQ.

This clone occurred once. The chain employs TRBV18 and TRBJ1-5; D is undetermined. Germline V gives CDR1 KGHSH, CDR2 LQKENI. Trimming removed 4 bases at V and 2 bases at J, with 12 bases between. The CDR3 runs to 15 residues. The CDR3 spells CASSQSGSGNQPQHF. CDR3 in DNA: TGTGCCAGCTCACAGTCCGGTTCGGGCAATCAGCCCCAGCATTTT.

A remark on this clone: One end of the junction does not line up with germline, which may come from a read error. This chain connects TRBV30 to TRBJ1-4, with 7 bases identical to TRBD1. Germline V CDR1 and CDR2: GTSNPN, SVGIG (reference sequence). The CDR3 spans 14 residues. The DNA for the CDR3 is TGTGCCTGGAGTCGAACAGGGGCTGGTGAAAAACTGCTTTTT. Translation: CAWSRTGAGEKLLF.

The genes are TRBV6-5 and TRBJ2-7; D possibly corresponds to TRBD1 (5 bases). Germline V CDR1 and CDR2: MNHEY, SVGAGI. The V and J ends lost 5 bases and 1 base respectively, with 15 bases between them. The length of the CDR3 is 15 residues. This CDR3 is CASSTGRLGSYEQYF. As DNA, the CDR3 is TGTGCCAGCAGTACAGGACGATTGGGGTCCTACGAGCAGTACTTC.

The chain links TRBV28 to TRBJ1-2; no clear D. The V end was cut by 2 bases, the J end by 4 bases, with 11 bases between. Germline V gives CDR1 MDHEN, CDR2 SYDVKM. The CDR3 length is 14 residues. The CDR3 protein is CASSLPVMVYGYTF. CDR3 in DNA: TGTGCCAGCAGTTTACCGGTAATGGTCTATGGCTACACCTTC.

The J gene is TRBJ2-2, the V gene TRBV2; 8 bases align to TRBD1. Germline V CDR1 and CDR2: SNHLY, FYNNEI. The CDR3 has 15 amino acids. V gave up 4 bases and J gave up 5 bases; unmatched junction bases: 6. CDR3 in amino acids: CASSVRGQGTGELFF. Here the CDR3 DNA reads TGTGCCAGCAGTGTCAGGGGGCAGGGGACCGGGGAGCTGTTTTTT.